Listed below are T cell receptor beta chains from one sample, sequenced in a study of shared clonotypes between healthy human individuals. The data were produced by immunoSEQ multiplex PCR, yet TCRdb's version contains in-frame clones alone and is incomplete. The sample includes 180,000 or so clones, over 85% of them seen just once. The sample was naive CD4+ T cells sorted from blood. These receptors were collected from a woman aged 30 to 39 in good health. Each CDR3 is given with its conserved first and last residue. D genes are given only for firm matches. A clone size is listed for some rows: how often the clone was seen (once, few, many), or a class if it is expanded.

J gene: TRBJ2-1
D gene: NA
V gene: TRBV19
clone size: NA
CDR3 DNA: TGTGCCAGTAGACAAACGTTCAGGGGGAGGGTCTACAATGAGCAGTTCTTC
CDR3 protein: CASRQTFRGRVYNEQFF

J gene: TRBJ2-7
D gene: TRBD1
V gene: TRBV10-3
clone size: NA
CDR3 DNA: TGTGCCATCAGTGAGACGGGGACAGAATACGAGCAGTACTTC
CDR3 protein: CAISETGTEYEQYF

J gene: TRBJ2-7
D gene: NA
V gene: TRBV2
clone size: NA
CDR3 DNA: TGTGCCAGCAGTGTTAGGGGGGGCTACGAGCAGTACTTC
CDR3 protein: CASSVRGGYEQYF

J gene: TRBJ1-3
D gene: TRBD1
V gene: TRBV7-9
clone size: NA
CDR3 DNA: TGTGCCAGCAGCCCGGACAGGGGAAACACCATATATTTT
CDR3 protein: CASSPDRGNTIYF

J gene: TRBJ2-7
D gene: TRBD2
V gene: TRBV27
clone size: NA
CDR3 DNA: TGTGCCAGCAGTCCAATCGGGGACACTAGCGGTTTCTCCTACGAGCAGTACTTC
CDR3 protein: CASSPIGDTSGFSYEQYF

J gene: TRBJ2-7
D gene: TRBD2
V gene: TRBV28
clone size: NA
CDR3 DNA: TGTGCCAGCAGTCTCAGCGGGAAGAGCTCCTACGAGCAGTACTTC
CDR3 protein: CASSLSGKSSYEQYF

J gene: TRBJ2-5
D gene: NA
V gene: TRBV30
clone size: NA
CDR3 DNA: TGTGCCTGGAGCCACGGGGAGACCCAGTACTTC
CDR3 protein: CAWSHGETQYF

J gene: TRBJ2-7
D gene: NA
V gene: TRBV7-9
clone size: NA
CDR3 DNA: TGTGCCAGCAGCTTAGTCCAGCCCTACGAGCAGTACTTC
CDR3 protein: CASSLVQPYEQYF

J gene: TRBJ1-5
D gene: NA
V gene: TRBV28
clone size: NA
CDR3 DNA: TGTGCCAGCAGTTTCCCCCCTAAGCCCCAGCATTTT
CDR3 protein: CASSFPPKPQHF

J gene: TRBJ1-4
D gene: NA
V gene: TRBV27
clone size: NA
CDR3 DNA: TGTGCCAGCAGTCTTAGACCCGACACTAATGAAAAACTGTTTTTT
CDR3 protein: CASSLRPDTNEKLFF

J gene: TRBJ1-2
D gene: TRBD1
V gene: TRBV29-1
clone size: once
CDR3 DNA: TGCAGCGTTGAAAGGGAGGAGGGGGCCAATGGCTACACCTTC
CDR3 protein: CSVEREEGANGYTF

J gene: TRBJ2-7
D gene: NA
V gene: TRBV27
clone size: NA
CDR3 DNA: TGTGCCAGCCGCCTTTCCAGAAACTCCTACGAGCAGTACTTC
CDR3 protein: CASRLSRNSYEQYF

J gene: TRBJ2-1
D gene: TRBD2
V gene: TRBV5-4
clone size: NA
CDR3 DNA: TGTGCCAGCAGCCCGTGGACTAGCGGGAGCAATGAGCAGTTCTTC
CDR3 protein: CASSPWTSGSNEQFF

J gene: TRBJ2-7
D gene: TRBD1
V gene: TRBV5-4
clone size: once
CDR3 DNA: TGTGCCAGCAGCTTTGGGACAGGGGCCTACGAGCAGTACTTC
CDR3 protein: CASSFGTGAYEQYF

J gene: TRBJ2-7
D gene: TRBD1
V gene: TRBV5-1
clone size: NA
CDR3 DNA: TGCGCCAGCAGCTTGATGTCGACAGGGGGTTGGGAGCAGTACTTC
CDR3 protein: CASSLMSTGGWEQYF

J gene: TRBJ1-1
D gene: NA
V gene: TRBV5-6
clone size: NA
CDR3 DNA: TGTGCCAGCAGCTTGAGGACTGAAGCTTTCTTT
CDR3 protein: CASSLRTEAFF

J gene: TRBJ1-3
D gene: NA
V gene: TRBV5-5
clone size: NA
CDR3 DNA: TGTGCCAGCAGCTCCCAGATTAGCTCTGGAAACACCATATATTTT
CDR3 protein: CASSSQISSGNTIYF

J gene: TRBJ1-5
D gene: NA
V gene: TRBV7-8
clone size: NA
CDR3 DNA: TGTGCCAGCAGCTCGGGACTGGAGAATCAGCCCCAGCATTTT
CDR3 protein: CASSSGLENQPQHF

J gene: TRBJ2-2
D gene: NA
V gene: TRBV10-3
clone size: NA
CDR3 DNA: TGTGCCATCAGTCCACGGGAGAGGAACACCGGGGAGCTGTTTTTT
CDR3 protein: CAISPRERNTGELFF

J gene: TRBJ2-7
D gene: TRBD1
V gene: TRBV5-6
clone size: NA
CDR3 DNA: TGTGCCAGCAGCCACCTGACAGGGGTGGTCTACGAGCAGTACTTC
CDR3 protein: CASSHLTGVVYEQYF

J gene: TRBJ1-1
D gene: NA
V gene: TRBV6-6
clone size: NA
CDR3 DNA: TGTGCCAGCAGTCCGCGACAGTGGAACACTGAAGCTTTCTTT
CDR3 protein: CASSPRQWNTEAFF

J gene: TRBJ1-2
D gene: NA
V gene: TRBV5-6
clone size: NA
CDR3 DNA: TGTGCCAGCAGCTTTCAACAGATAAGAAACTATGGCTACACCTTC
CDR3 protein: CASSFQQIRNYGYTF

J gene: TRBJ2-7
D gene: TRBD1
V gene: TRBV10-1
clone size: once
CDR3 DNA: TGCGCCAGCAGTGAACACACCGGGACAGGGAGGCAGTACTTC
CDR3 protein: CASSEHTGTGRQYF

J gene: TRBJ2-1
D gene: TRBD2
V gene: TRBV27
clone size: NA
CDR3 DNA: TGTGCCAGCAGAGTCCATGGGGTAGCGGGAAGGGGTTATGAGCAGTTCTTC
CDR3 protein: CASRVHGVAGRGYEQFF

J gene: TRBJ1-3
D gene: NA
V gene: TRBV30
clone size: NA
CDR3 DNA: TGTGCCTGGAGTGTCGGGGTCTCAGGAAACACCATATATTTT
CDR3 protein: CAWSVGVSGNTIYF

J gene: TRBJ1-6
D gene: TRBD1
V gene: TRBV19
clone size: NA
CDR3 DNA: TGTGCCAGTAGTATCCTGTTACAGGGGGGTTCACCCCTCCACTTT
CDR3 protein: CASSILLQGGSPLHF

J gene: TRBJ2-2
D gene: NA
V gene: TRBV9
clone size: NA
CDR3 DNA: TGTGCCAGCAGCGTAGTGTATGGTACCGGGGAGCTGTTTTTT
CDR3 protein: CASSVVYGTGELFF

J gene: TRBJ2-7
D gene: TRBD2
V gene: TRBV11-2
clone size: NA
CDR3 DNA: TGTGCCAGCAGCCAAACGACTAGCGCGACTATCGAGCAGTACTTC
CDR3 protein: CASSQTTSATIEQYF

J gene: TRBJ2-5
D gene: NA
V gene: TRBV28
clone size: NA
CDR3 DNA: TGTGCCAGCAGTTCCCCCGGGACTGAAGAGACCCAGTACTTC
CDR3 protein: CASSSPGTEETQYF

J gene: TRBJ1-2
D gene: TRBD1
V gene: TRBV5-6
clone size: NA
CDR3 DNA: TGTGCCAGCAGCTTGGGACAGGGGTTTGGCTACACCTTC
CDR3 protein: CASSLGQGFGYTF

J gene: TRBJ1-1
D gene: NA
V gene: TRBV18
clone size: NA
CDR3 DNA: TGTGCCAGCTCACCGGACAGCGAAGCTTTCTTT
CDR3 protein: CASSPDSEAFF

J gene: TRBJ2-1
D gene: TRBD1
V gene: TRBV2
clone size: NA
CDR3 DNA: TGTGCCAGCAGTGTTTTGGGACAGGGGGCAAATGAGCAGTTCTTC
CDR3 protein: CASSVLGQGANEQFF

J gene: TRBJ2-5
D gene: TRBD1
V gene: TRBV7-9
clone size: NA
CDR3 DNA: TGTGCCAGCAGCTTCGCTGGGACAGGCAATGGGGAGCAGTACTTC
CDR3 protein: CASSFAGTGNGEQYF

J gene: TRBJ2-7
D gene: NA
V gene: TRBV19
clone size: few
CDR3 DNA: TGTGCCAGTAGTGCCTCCGGGGAGGAGCAGTACTTC
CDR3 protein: CASSASGEEQYF

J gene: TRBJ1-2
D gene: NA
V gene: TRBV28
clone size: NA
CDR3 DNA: TGTGCCAGCGAAGGCAATAACTATGGCTACACCTTC
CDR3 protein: CASEGNNYGYTF

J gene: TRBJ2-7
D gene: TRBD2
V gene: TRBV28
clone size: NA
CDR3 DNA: TGTGCCAGCAGTCCCCTCCCTAGCGGACTTATATACGAGCAGTACTTC
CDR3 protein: CASSPLPSGLIYEQYF

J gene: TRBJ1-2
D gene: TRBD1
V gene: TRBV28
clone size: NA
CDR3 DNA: TGTGCCAGCAGACTCCGACAGGGATGGTATGGCTACACCTTC
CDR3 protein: CASRLRQGWYGYTF

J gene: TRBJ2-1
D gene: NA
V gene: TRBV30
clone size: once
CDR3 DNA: TGTGCCTGGACCTTGGTGAATGAGCAGTTCTTC
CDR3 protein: CAWTLVNEQFF

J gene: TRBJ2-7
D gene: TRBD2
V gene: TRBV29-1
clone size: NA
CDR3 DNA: TGCAGCGCCCGGGTTGGGAGGGGCATTCTGAAATACGAGCAGTACTTC
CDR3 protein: CSARVGRGILKYEQYF

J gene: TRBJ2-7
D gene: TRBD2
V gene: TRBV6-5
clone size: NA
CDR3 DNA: TGTGCCAGCAGTTCCCCCGGGACTATCCTCTACGAGCAGTACTTC
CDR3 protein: CASSSPGTILYEQYF

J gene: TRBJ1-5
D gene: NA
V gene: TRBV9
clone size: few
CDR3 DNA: TGTGCCAGCAGCGCCAATTTGGGGCAGCCCCAGCATTTT
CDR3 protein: CASSANLGQPQHF

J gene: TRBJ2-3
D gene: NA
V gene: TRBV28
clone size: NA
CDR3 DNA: TGTGCCAGCAGTTTCTCCAGCACAGATACGCAGTATTTT
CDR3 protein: CASSFSSTDTQYF

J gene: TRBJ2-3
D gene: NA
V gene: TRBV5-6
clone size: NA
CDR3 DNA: TGTGCCAGCAGCTTGGTCGGGACGCAGTATTTT
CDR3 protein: CASSLVGTQYF

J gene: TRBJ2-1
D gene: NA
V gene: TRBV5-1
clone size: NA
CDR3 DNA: TGCGCCAGCAGGATGTGGACCGATGGGTCCAATGAGCAGTTCTTC
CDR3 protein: CASRMWTDGSNEQFF

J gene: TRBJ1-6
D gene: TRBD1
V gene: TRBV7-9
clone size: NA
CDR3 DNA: TGTGCCAGCAGCTATTCAGGACAGGGATGGTCCTATAATTCACCCCTCCACTTT
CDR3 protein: CASSYSGQGWSYNSPLHF

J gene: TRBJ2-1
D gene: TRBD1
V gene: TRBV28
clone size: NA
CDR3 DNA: TGTGCCAGCAAAACAGTCCCGGGACAGGGATTGTGGTTCTTC
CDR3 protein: CASKTVPGQGLWFF

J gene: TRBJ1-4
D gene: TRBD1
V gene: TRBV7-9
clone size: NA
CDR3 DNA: TGTGCCAGCAGCCCCGAAGGGACAGGGGGACCAACTAATGAAAAACTGTTTTTT
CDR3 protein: CASSPEGTGGPTNEKLFF

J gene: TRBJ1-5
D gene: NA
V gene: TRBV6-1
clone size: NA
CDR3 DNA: TGTGCCAGCAGTGATAAGACAGACAATCAGCCCCAGCATTTT
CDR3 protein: CASSDKTDNQPQHF

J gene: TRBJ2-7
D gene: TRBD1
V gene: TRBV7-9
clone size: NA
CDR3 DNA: TGTGCCAGCAGCCCAAATGGGACAGGGGGCTTTTACGAGCAGTACTTC
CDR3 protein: CASSPNGTGGFYEQYF

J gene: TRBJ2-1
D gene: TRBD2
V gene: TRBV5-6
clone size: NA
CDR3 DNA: TGTGCCAGCAGCTTGGTTTGGCCCCCGGGGGGGCGCAGGATCTTC
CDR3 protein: CASSLVWPPGGRRIF

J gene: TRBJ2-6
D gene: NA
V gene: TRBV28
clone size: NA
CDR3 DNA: TGTGCCAGCAGCCGACGCTCTGGGGCCAACGTCCTGACTTTC
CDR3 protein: CASSRRSGANVLTF

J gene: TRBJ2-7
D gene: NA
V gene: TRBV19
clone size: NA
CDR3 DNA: TGTGCCACCTCCCGGGGGACAGACTCCTACGAGCAGTACTTC
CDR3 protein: CATSRGTDSYEQYF